This T cell receptor beta chain appears in the sequencing data of a study of T cells in Graves' hyperthyroidism and ophthalmopathy. Study results and limitations: Peripheral blood also featured most of the thyroid clonotypes expanded above 0.001. Onset of ophthalmopathy came a median 6.5 months after the model predicted it.

The investigators amplified TCR beta CDR3 regions from RNA transcripts. During a first-round RT-PCR of the TCR CDR3, the HTBI primer set was used. TCRdb reanalysed the multiplex PCR reads using MiXCR and keeps one entry per CDR3 protein. Among approximately 740,000 distinct CDR3 sequences listed, 14% were seen once. This CDR3 has 11 residues. Per the germline V gene, CDR1 is MDHEN and CDR2 is SYDVKM. V shed 7 bases and J shed 1 base, with 4 bases lying between them. As for this clonotype: Its antigen is not identified. The CDR3 carries no conserved terminal phenylalanine or tryptophan, so it likely arises from a read error.

This clonotype was obtained from a woman aged 18-29 years with Graves' hyperthyroidism. The chain carries TRBV28 and TRBJ1-1; D is unresolved. The sequenced material came from blood. The CDR3 loop reads CASIGNTEAFS. As DNA, the CDR3 is TGTGCCAGCATAGGGAACACTGAAGCTTTCTCT.